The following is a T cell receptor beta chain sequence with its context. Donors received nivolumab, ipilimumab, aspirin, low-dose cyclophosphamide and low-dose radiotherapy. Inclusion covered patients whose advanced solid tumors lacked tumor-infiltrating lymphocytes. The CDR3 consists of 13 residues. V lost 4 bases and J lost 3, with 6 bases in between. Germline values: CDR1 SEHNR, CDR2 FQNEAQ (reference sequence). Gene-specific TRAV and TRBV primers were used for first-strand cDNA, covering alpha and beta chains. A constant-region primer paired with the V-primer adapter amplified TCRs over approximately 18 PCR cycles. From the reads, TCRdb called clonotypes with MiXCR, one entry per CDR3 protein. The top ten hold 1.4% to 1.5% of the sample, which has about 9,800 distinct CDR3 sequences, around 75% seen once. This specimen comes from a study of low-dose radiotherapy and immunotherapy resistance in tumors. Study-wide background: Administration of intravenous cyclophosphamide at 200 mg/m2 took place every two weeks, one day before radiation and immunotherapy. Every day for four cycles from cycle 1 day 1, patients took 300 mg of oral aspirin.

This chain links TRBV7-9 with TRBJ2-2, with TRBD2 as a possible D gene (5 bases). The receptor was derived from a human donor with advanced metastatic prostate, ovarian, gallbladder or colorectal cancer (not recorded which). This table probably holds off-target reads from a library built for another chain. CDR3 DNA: TGTGCCAGCAGCTCCGGGGACACCGGGGAGCTGTTTTTT. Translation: CASSSGDTGELFF. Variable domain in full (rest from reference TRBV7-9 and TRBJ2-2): DTGVSQNPRHKITKRGQNVTFRCDPISEHNRLYWYRQTLGQGPEFLTYFQNEAQLEKSRLLSDRFSAERPKGSFSTLEIQRTEQGDSAMYLCASSSGDTGELFFGEGSRLTVL.